Below, 23 T cell receptor beta chains from the same sample are listed, as sequenced in a study of cytomegalovirus exposure and HLA in healthy donors. Both 60 Vbeta primers and 13 Jbeta primers went into the PCR. Clones were sequenced by immunoSEQ multiplex PCR, and TCRdb holds only the in-frame ones, with some missing. The sample records around 160,000 clones, around 67% being singletons. Material for sequencing was PBMCs. These receptors all stem from a woman aged 18-29 years in good health and CMV-seropositive.

The chain uses TRBV4-1 and TRBJ2-7, with 7 bases fitting TRBD1. Germline V gene data show CDR1 as MGHRA and CDR2 as YSYEKL. The CDR3 covers 14 residues. Trimming cost V 2 bases and J 3 bases; bases outside gene matches: 4. The CDR3 region is CASSQPGQFYEQYF. DNA for the CDR3: TGCGCCAGCAGCCAACCGGGACAGTTCTACGAGCAGTACTTC.

The V call is TRBV5-1, the J call TRBJ2-7, with 9 bases lining up with TRBD1. Germline V lookup: CDR1 SGHRS, CDR2 YFSETQ. CDR3 size: 15 residues. Losses at the gene ends were 4 bases for V and 5 bases for J; bases not matched to a gene: 10. The CDR3 DNA reads as TGCGCCAGCAGCCTACCCGGGACAGGGTTTCACGAGCAGTACTTC. Protein product: CASSLPGTGFHEQYF.

This clone was detected once. The genes are TRBV5-1 and TRBJ2-1, with 8 bases aligning to TRBD2. This CDR3 is 15 amino acids long. The V segment lost 4 bases and the J segment 2 bases; nucleotides outside the gene matches: 5. The germline CDR1 and CDR2 sequences are SGHRS and YFSETQ. The CDR3, as DNA: TGCGCCAGCAGCCCGGGGGGGAGGGCCTACAATGAGCAGTTCTTC. Translating gives CASSPGGRAYNEQFF.

V and J are TRBV6-6 and TRBJ2-5, with D possibly being TRBD1 (5 bases). The J call is doubtful: the DNA matches TRBJ2-7 better. This CDR3 spans 14 amino acids. CDR1 MNHNY and CDR2 SVGAGI come from the germline V gene (reference sequence). CDR3 residues: CASLTLQGPYEQYF. In DNA, the CDR3 is TGTGCCAGCCTTACCCTCCAGGGCCCCTACGAGCAGTACTTC.

CDR3 sequence reads: CASSRQLYRQETQYF. The CDR3 nucleotides are TGCGCCAGCAGCCGACAGCTATATCGCCAAGAGACCCAGTACTTC. This sequence joins TRBV4-1 and TRBJ2-5; TRBD1 might be the D (5 bases). The CDR3 contains 15 residues. CDR1 is MGHRA, CDR2 YSYEKL, per germline. Trimming took off 4 bases at V and 1 base at J, with 13 bases between the two ends.

The chain combines TRBV6-1 with TRBJ1-2; D gene ambiguous. V shed 6 bases and J shed 4 bases, with 12 bases lying between them. The CDR3 is 13 amino acids. Germline CDR1 MNHNS, CDR2 SASEGT. CDR3 protein: CASRLPLSYGYTF. Here the CDR3 DNA reads TGTGCCAGCAGGCTACCTCTTAGCTATGGCTACACCTTC.

The chain has TRBV29-1 and TRBJ2-7; the D gene is possibly TRBD1 (6 bases). The CDR3 consists of 12 residues. V lost 4 bases and J 5 bases, leaving 12 bases between the germline ends. Germline lookup yields CDR1 SQVTM and CDR2 ANQGSEA. This chain's CDR3 is CSVGRTGNEQYF. CDR3 nucleotides: TGCAGCGTTGGGAGAACAGGGAACGAGCAGTACTTC.

The chain links TRBV10-2 to TRBJ1-3; no definite D call. V was pared by 4 bases and J by 2 bases, with 9 bases between. Germline lookup yields CDR1 WSHSY and CDR2 SAAADI. This CDR3 contains 14 residues. The DNA for the CDR3 is TGCGCCAGCAGTGGATTTGGGCCTGGAAACACCATATATTTT. Protein: CASSGFGPGNTIYF.

This chain connects TRBV6-1 to TRBJ2-3; 9 nucleotides agree with TRBD2. V was clipped by 3 bases and J by 0 bases; unmatched bases: 10. The germline gives CDR1 MNHNS, CDR2 SASEGT. CDR3 length: 18 residues. CDR3 sequence (DNA): TGTGCCAGCAGTGACAATAATAACGGACTAGCGAGCACAGATACGCAGTATTTT. Protein product: CASSDNNNGLASTDTQYF.

V and J are TRBV15 and TRBJ2-5, with 7 positions matching TRBD2. The tail of the sequence fits TRBJ2-7 better, so the J call may be wrong. Germline V gene sequence: CDR1 LNHNV, CDR2 YYDKDF (reference sequence). The CDR3 runs 17 residues. The CDR3 coding sequence is TGTGCCACCAGCAGAGATCTCGGGAGGTGGACGAGCTCCGAGCAGTACTTC. It translates to CATSRDLGRWTSSEQYF.

The CDR3 region has the DNA TGTGCCAGCAGCGCCCGCTCGATTTACAGGACGGGGAACACTGAAGCTTTCTTT. Protein: CASSARSIYRTGNTEAFF. The chain joins TRBV7-3 to TRBJ1-1; D possibly corresponds to TRBD1 (5 bases). The CDR3 contains 18 residues. Germline V gives CDR1 SGHTA, CDR2 FQGTGA. V lost 5 bases, J lost 1 base, and 23 bases lay in between.

The J gene is TRBJ2-7, the V gene TRBV4-2; D possibly corresponds to TRBD1 (7 bases). Germline CDR1 and CDR2: LGHNA and YNFKEQ. V was trimmed by 0 bases and J by 0 bases, leaving 18 bases between them. The CDR3 totals 18 residues. The CDR3 reads CASSQDALEGAISYEQYF. CDR3 nucleotides: TGTGCCAGCAGCCAAGACGCTTTGGAGGGGGCGATCTCCTACGAGCAGTACTTC.

This clone occurred a few times. The chain employs TRBV13 and TRBJ1-1; D is undetermined. This CDR3 region has 13 residues. Trimming removed 5 bases from V and 5 bases from J, with 12 bases in between. Germline V gene data show CDR1 as PRHDT and CDR2 as FYEKMQ (reference sequence). The CDR3 DNA reads TGTGCCAGCAGCCCACGACCGGGAACTGAAGCTTTCTTT. It specifies CASSPRPGTEAFF.

CDR3: CASSRAQGDEKLFF. The CDR3 region has the DNA TGTGCCAGCAGCCGGGCCCAGGGTGATGAAAAACTGTTTTTT. The chain employs TRBV9 and TRBJ1-4, with D perhaps TRBD1 (5 bases). The length of the CDR3 is 14 residues. Germline V lookup: CDR1 SGDLS, CDR2 YYNGEE. V was clipped by 4 bases and J by 6 bases, with 13 bases between them.

This chain links TRBV7-9 with TRBJ1-1; 7 bases fit TRBD1. Germline values: CDR1 SEHNR, CDR2 FQNEAQ (reference sequence). CDR3 length: 14 amino acids. Trimming took 5 bases from V and 1 from J; bases not matched to a gene: 4. This CDR3 reads CASSPQGTNTEAFF. The CDR3 DNA reads TGTGCCAGCAGCCCACAGGGGACGAACACTGAAGCTTTCTTT.

This chain connects TRBV4-1 to TRBJ2-3, with unresolved D. The length of the CDR3 is 13 residues. Germline lookup yields CDR1 MGHRA and CDR2 YSYEKL. V lost 4 bases and J 6 bases, leaving 11 bases between the germline ends. CDR3 nucleotides: TGCGCCAGCAGCCCCCAATATGAGGATACGCAGTATTTT. Translating it yields CASSPQYEDTQYF.

V is TRBV27 and J is TRBJ1-2, with D unresolved. The CDR3 runs 17 residues. The germline CDR1 and CDR2 sequences are MNHEY and SMNVEV (reference sequence). Trimming shortened V by 5 bases and J by 2 bases, and 21 bases separated the two germline ends. DNA for the CDR3: TGTGCCAGCAGTCCGGGGTCAGAGGCCGGACTAAACTATGGCTACACCTTC. It specifies CASSPGSEAGLNYGYTF.

This sequence joins TRBV10-1 and TRBJ2-3, with a possible D match to TRBD2 (7 bases). This CDR3 spans 15 amino acids. Trimming cost V 4 bases and J 4 bases, with 15 bases left between them. Germline V gene data show CDR1 as WNHNN and CDR2 as SYGVQD (reference sequence). The CDR3 DNA reads TGCGCCAGCAGTGGAGGGGGAGGGAACGCAGATACGCAGTATTTT. This sequence encodes CASSGGGGNADTQYF.

The V gene is TRBV19, the J gene TRBJ1-2, with a tentative D call TRBD1 (6 bases). V lost 5 bases to trimming and J lost 0 bases, with 19 bases between them. CDR3 length: 17 amino acids. Germline V gene data show CDR1 as LNHDA and CDR2 as SQIVND (reference sequence). DNA for the CDR3: TGTGCCAGTAGTGCCACCTTAACAGGGTTAACTAACTATGGCTACACCTTC. Encoded protein: CASSATLTGLTNYGYTF.

J is TRBJ2-5 and V is TRBV2; D possibly corresponds to TRBD2 (5 bases). Trimming shortened V by 7 bases and J by 2 bases, and 23 bases separated the two germline ends. The CDR3 extends over 17 amino acids. Germline values: CDR1 SNHLY, CDR2 FYNNEI. CDR3 region: CASIWFQDSTQQETQYF. CDR3 coding DNA: TGTGCCAGCATTTGGTTCCAGGACTCAACTCAACAAGAGACCCAGTACTTC. Complete variable domain (other parts from reference TRBV2 and TRBJ2-5): EPEVTQTPSHQVTQMGQEVILRCVPISNHLYFYWYRQILGQKVEFLVSFYNNEISEKSEIFDDQFSVERPDGSNFTLKIRSTKLEDSAMYFCASIWFQDSTQQETQYFGPGTRLLVL.

CDR3 sequence (DNA): TGTGCCAGCTCACCGCGGACAGAGGGGGACTATGGCTACACCTTC. As protein: CASSPRTEGDYGYTF. The chain couples TRBV18 to TRBJ1-2; maybe TRBD1 (6 bases). The CDR3 totals 15 residues. The germline gives CDR1 KGHSH, CDR2 LQKENI. With 3 bases removed from V and 3 bases from J, the gap between germline ends came to 14 bases.

The rearrangement links TRBV4-2 to TRBJ2-1; 12 bases are a match to TRBD2. V shed 1 base and J 6 bases; nucleotides not matched to a gene: 7. CDR1 is LGHNA, CDR2 YNFKEQ, per germline. The CDR3 loop spans 17 amino acids. The CDR3 region is CASSQVSSGRVSNEQFF. CDR3 sequence (DNA): TGTGCCAGCAGCCAAGTATCTAGCGGGAGGGTAAGCAATGAGCAGTTCTTC.

CDR3 sequence reads: CAWIRSGFFGQGYTF. CDR3 bases: TGTGCCTGGATACGGAGCGGATTCTTTGGTCAGGGCTACACCTTC. The J gene is TRBJ1-2, the V gene TRBV30; D is unclear. V shed 4 bases and J shed 8 bases, with 23 bases lying between them. This CDR3 contains 15 residues. Germline CDR1 and CDR2: GTSNPN and SVGIG (reference sequence).